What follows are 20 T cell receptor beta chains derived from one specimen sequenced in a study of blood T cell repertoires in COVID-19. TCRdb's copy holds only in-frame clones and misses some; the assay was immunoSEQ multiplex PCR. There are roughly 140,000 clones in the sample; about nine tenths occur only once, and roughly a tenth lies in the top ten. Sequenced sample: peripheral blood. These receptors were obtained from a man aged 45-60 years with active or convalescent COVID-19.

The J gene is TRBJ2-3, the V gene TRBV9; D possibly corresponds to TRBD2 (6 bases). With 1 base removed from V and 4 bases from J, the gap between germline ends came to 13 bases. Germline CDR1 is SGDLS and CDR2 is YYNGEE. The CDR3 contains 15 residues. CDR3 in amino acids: CASSVSGEESDTQYF. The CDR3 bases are TGTGCCAGCAGCGTATCGGGGGAGGAATCAGATACGCAGTATTTT.

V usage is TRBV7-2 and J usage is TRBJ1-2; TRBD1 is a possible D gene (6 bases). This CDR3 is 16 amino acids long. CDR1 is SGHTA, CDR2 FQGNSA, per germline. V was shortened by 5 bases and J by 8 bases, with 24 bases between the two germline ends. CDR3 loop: CASSPIGSGVKDGYTF. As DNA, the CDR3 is TGTGCCAGCAGCCCCATAGGTTCAGGGGTTAAAGACGGCTACACCTTC.

CDR3 in amino acids: CASSLKASGPLHF. The CDR3 DNA sequence: TGCGCCAGCAGCTTGAAGGCGTCGGGACCCCTCCACTTT. J is TRBJ1-6 and V is TRBV5-1; the D is unclear. The CDR3 consists of 13 residues. V lost 1 base to trimming and J lost 12 bases, with 11 bases between them. Germline-derived CDR1 and CDR2 are SGHRS and YFSETQ.

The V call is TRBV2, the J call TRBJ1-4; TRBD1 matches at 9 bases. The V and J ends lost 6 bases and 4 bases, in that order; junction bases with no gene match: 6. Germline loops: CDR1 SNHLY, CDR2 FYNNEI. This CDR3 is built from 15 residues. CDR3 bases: TGTGCCAGCAGAGGACAGGGGACTATTAATGAAAAACTGTTTTTT. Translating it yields CASRGQGTINEKLFF.

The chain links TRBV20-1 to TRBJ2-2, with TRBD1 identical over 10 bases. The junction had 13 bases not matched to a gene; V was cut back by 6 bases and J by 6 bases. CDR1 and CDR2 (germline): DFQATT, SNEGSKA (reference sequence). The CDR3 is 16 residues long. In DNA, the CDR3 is TGCAGTGCCAGTCCCCCCTCGGGACAGGGGTCCGGGGAGCTGTTTTTT. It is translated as CSASPPSGQGSGELFF.

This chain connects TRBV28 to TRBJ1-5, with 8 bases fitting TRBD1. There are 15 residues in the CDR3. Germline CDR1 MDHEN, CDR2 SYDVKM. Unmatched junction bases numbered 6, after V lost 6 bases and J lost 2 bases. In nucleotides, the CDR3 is TGTGCCAGCAGACCTACAGGGGGAGGCAATCAGCCCCAGCATTTT. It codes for CASRPTGGGNQPQHF.

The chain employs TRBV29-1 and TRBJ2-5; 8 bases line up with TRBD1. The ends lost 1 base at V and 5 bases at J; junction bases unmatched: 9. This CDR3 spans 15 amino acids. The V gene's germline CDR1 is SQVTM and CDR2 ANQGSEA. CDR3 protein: CSVEASNRGTETQYF. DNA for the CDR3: TGCAGCGTTGAAGCCTCCAACAGGGGGACGGAGACCCAGTACTTC.

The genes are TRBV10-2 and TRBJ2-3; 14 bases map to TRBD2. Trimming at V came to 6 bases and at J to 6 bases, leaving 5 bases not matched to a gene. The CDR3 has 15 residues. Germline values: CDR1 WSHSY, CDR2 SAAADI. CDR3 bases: TGCGCCAGCAGGGGGACTAGCGGGAGATCGGATACGCAGTATTTT. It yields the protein CASRGTSGRSDTQYF.

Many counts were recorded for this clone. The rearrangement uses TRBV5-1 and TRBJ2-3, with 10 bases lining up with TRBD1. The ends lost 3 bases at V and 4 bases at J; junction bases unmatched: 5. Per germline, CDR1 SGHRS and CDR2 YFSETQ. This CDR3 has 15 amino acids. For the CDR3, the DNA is TGCGCCAGCAGCTCCTATGGACAGGGGGCAGATACGCAGTATTTT. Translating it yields CASSSYGQGADTQYF.

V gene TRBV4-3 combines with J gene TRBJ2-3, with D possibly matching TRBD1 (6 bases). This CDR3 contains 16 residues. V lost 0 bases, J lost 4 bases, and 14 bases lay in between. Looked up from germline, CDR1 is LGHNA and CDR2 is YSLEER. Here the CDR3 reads CASSQDWDISADTQYF. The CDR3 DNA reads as TGCGCCAGCAGCCAAGATTGGGACATAAGCGCAGATACGCAGTATTTT.

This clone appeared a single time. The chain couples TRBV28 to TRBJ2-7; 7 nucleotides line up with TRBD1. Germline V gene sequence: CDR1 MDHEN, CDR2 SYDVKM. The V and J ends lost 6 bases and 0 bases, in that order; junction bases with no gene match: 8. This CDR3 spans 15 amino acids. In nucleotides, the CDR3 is TGTGCCAGCAGGGTGACAGGGATTAGCTCCTACGAGCAGTACTTC. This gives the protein CASRVTGISSYEQYF.

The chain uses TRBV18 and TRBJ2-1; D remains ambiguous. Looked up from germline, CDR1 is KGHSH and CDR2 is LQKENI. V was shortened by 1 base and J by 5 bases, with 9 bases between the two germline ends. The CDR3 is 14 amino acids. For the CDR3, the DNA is TGTGCCAGCTCACCACGGCAGGTCAACAATGAGCAGTTCTTC. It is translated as CASSPRQVNNEQFF.

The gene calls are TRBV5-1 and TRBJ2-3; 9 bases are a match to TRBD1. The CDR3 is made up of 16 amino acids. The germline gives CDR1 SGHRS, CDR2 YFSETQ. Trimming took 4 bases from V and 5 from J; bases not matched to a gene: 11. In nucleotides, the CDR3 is TGCGCCAGCAGCCCGTCCGGGACAGGGTATTTAGATACGCAGTATTTT. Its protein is CASSPSGTGYLDTQYF.

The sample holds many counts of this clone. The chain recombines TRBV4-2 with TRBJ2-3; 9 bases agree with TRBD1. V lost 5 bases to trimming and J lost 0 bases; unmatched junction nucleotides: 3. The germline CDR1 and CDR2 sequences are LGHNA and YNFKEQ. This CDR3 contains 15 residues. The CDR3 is CASSSTGGSTDTQYF. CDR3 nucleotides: TGTGCCAGCAGCTCAACAGGGGGCAGCACAGATACGCAGTATTTT.

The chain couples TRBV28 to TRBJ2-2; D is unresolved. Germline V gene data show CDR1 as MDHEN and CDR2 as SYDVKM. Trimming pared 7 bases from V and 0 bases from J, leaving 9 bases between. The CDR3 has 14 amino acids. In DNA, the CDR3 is TGTGCCAGCACACGCGGTCCGAACACCGGGGAGCTGTTTTTT. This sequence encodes CASTRGPNTGELFF.

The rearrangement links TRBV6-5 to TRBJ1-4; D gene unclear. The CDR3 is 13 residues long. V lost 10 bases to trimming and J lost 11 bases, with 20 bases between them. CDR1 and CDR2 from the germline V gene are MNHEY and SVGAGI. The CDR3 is CAIARDRRGKLFF. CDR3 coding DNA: TGTGCCATCGCGCGGGATAGGCGTGGTAAACTGTTTTTT.

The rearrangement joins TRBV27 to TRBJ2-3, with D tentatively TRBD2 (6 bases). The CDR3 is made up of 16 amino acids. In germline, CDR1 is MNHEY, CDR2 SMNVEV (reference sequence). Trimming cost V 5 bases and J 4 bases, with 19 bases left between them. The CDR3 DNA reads TGTGCCAGCAGTGATCTCGTCTTAGCGGATCCAGATACGCAGTATTTT. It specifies CASSDLVLADPDTQYF.

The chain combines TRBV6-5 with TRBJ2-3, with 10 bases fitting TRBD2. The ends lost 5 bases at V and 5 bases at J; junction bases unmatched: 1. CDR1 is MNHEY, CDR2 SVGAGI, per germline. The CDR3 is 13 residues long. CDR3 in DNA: TGTGCCAGCAGTCGACTAGCGGGAGATACGCAGTATTTT. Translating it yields CASSRLAGDTQYF.

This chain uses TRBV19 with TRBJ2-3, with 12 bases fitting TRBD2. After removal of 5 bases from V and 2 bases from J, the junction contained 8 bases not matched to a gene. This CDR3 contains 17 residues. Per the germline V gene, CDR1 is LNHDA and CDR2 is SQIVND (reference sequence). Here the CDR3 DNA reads TGTGCCAGTAGTCCCCCCCGGACTAGCGGGAACACAGATACGCAGTATTTT. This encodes CASSPPRTSGNTDTQYF.

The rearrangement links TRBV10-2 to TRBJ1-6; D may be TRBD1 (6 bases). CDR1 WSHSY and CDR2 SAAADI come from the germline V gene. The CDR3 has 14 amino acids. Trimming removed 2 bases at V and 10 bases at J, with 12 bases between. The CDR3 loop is CASSEGGARSPLHF. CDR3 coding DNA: TGCGCCAGCAGTGAGGGGGGCGCAAGGTCACCCCTCCACTTT.